These 3 T cell receptor beta chains came from one sample sequenced in a study of technical replicates of blood from a handful of donors. Profiling relied on immunoSEQ multiplex PCR, and the TCRdb table lists in-frame clones only, not all of them. The profile shows some 63,000 clones, about 86% of them singletons. The material sequenced was PBMCs. These TCRs come from a human donor in good health. Some clones in this sample may be carry-over from other donors' samples.

The chain recombines TRBV9 with TRBJ2-1; D not certain. This CDR3 spans 14 amino acids. Germline loops: CDR1 SGDLS, CDR2 YYNGEE. V was pared by 0 bases and J by 3 bases, with 7 bases between. Here the CDR3 reads CASSVVDNYNEQFF. The CDR3 DNA follows: TGTGCCAGCAGCGTAGTTGACAACTACAATGAGCAGTTCTTC.

V usage is TRBV2 and J usage is TRBJ1-5; D is perhaps TRBD1 (5 bases). The CDR3 is 14 amino acids. V was trimmed by 5 bases and J by 4 bases, leaving 12 bases between them. CDR1 is SNHLY and CDR2 is FYNNEI in the germline V gene. CDR3 sequence reads: CASSWVSGNQPQHF. The CDR3 DNA sequence: TGTGCCAGCAGTTGGGTATCAGGGAATCAGCCCCAGCATTTT.

As concerns this clone: An end of the junction differs from the germline gene, which may be a read error. The chain combines TRBV28 with TRBJ1-2; D is unclear. The CDR3 has 13 amino acids. Germline loops: CDR1 MDHEN, CDR2 SYDVKM. In DNA, the CDR3 is TGTGCCAGCAGTTTACCCCAGACACGCACAATTCACTTC. Amino acids: CASSLPQTRTIHF.